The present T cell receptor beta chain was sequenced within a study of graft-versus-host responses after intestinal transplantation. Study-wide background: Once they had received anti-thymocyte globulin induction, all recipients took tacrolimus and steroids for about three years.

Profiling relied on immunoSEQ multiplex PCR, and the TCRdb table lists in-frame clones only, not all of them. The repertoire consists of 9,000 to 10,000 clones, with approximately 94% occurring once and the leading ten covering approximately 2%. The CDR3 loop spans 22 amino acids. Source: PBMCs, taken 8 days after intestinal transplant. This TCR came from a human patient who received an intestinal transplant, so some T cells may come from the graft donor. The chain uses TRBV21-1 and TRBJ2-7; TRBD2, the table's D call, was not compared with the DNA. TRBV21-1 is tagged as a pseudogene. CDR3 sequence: CASSKTGGTGKTSGPYSYEQYF. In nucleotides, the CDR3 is TGTGCCAGCAGCAAAACGGGGGGGACAGGGAAAACTAGCGGGCCCTATTCCTACGAGCAGTACTTC.